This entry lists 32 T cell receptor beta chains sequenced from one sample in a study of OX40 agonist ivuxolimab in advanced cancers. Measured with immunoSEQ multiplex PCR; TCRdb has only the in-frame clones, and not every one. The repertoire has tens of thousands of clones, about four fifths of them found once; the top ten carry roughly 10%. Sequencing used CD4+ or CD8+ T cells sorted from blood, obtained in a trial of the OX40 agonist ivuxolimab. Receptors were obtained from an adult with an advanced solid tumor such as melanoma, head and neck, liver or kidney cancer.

The CDR3 reads CASSLPGTVNVEQYF. CDR3 sequence (DNA): TGTGCCAGCAGCCTTCCCGGGACAGTGAACGTCGAGCAGTACTTC. The V call is TRBV7-9, the J call TRBJ2-7; 7 positions match TRBD1. Germline V gene data show CDR1 as SEHNR and CDR2 as FQNEAQ (reference sequence). Trimming removed 5 bases from V and 6 bases from J; junction bases left unmatched: 13. This CDR3 contains 15 residues.

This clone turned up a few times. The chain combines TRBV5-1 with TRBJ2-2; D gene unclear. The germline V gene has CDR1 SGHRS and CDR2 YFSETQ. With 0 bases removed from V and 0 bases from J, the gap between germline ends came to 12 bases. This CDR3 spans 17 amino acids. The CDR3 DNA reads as TGCGCCAGCAGCTTGGCCGGACCCCGATCGAACACCGGGGAGCTGTTTTTT. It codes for CASSLAGPRSNTGELFF.

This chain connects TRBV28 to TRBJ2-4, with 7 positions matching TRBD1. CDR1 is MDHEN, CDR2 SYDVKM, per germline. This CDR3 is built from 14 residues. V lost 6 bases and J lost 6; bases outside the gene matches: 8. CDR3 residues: CASRTGQKSNIQYF. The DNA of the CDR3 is TGTGCCAGCAGGACGGGACAGAAATCAAACATTCAGTACTTC.

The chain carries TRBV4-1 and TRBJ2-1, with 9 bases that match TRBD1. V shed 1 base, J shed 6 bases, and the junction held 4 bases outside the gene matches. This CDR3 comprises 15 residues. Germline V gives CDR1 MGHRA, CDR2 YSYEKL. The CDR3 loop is CASSQGTGAFNEQFF. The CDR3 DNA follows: TGCGCCAGCAGCCAAGGGACAGGGGCCTTCAATGAGCAGTTCTTC.

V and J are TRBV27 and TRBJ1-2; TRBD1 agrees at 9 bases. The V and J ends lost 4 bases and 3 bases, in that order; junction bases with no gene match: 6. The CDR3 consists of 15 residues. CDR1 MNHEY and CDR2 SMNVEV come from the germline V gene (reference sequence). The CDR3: CASSSPRTGDYGYTF. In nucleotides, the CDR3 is TGTGCCAGCAGTTCGCCGCGGACAGGGGACTATGGCTACACCTTC.

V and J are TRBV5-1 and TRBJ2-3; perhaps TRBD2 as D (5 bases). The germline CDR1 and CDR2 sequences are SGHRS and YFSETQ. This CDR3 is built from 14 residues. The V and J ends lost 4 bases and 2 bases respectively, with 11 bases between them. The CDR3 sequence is CASSGWTDTDTQYF. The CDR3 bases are TGCGCCAGCAGCGGGTGGACTGACACAGATACGCAGTATTTT.

CDR3 coding DNA: TGTGCCAGCAGCTTAGTTCCAGCGGGAGAGCAGTTCTTC. Translation gives CASSLVPAGEQFF. This chain links TRBV7-2 with TRBJ2-1; 7 nucleotides match TRBD2. With V trimmed by 1 base and J by 10 bases, 4 bases remained unmatched. This CDR3 contains 13 residues. The germline gives CDR1 SGHTA, CDR2 FQGNSA.

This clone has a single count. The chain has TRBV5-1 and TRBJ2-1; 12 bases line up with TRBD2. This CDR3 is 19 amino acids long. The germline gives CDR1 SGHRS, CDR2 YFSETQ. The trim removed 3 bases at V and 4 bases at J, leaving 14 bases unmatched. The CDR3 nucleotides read TGCGCCAGCAGCTCCGGCGCCTTGTCGACTAGCGGGAGATACAATGAGCAGTTCTTC. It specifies CASSSGALSTSGRYNEQFF.

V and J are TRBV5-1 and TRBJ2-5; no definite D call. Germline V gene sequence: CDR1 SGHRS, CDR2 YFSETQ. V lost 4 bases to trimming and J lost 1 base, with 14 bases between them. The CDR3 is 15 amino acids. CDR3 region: CASSPRRSVQETQYF. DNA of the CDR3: TGCGCCAGCAGCCCGCGCCGGTCGGTCCAAGAGACCCAGTACTTC.

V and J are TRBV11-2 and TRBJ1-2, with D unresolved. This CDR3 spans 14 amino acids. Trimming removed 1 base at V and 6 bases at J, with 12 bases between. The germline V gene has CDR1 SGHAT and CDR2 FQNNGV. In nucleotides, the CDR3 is TGTGCCAGCAGCTTAGTAGACCCCAGCGATGGCTACACCTTC. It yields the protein CASSLVDPSDGYTF.

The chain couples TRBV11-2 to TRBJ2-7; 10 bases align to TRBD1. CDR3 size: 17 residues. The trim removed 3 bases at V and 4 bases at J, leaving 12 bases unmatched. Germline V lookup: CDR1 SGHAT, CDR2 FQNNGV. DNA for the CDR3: TGTGCCAGCAGCTTTGGGACAGGGGCTGCAAAAGCTTACGAGCAGTACTTC. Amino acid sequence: CASSFGTGAAKAYEQYF.

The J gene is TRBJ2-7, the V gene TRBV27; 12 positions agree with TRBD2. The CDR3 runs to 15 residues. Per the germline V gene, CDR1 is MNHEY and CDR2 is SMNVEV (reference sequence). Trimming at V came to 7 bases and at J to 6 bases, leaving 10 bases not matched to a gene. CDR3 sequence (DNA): TGTGCCAGCATCCGACTAGCGGGAGTCGCTGGCGAGCAGTACTTC. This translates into CASIRLAGVAGEQYF.

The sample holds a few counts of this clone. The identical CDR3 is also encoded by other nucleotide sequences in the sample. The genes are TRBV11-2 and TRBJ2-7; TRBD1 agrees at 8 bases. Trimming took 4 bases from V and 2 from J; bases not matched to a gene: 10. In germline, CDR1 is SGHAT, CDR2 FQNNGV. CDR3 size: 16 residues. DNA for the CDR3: TGTGCCAGCAGCTCCACCGGGACAGGATTTACCTACGAGCAGTACTTC. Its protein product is CASSSTGTGFTYEQYF. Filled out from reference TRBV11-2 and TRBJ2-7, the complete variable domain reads EAGVAQSPRYKIIEKRQSVAFWCNPISGHATLYWYQQILGQGPKLLIQFQNNGVVDDSQLPKDRFSAERLKGVDSTLKIQPAKLEDSAVYLCASSSTGTGFTYEQYFGPGTRLTVT.

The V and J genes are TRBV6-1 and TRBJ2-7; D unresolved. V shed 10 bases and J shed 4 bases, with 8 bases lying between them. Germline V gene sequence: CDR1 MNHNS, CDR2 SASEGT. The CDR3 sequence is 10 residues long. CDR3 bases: TGTGCCATTAACGAGTACGAGCAGTACTTC. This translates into CAINEYEQYF.

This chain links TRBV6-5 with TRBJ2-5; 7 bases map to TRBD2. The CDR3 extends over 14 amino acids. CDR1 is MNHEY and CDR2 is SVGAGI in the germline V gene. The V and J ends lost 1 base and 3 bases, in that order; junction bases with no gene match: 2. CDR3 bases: TGTGCCAGCAGTTACTACGCGGGAGAAGAGACCCAGTACTTC. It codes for CASSYYAGEETQYF.

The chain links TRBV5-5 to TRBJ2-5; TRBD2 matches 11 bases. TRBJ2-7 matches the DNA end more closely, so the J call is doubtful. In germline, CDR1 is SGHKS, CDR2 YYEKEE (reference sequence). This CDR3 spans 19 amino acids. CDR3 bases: TGTGCCAGCAGCCCAGGGTCACCGGGACTAGCGGAAACTAGATACGAGCAGTACTTC. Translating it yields CASSPGSPGLAETRYEQYF.

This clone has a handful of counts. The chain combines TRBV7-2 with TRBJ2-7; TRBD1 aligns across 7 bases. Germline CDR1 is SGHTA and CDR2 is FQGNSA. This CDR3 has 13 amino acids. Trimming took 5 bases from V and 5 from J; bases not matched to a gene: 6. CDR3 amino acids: CASSPQGIHEQYF. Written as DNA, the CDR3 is TGTGCCAGCAGCCCACAGGGGATCCACGAGCAGTACTTC.

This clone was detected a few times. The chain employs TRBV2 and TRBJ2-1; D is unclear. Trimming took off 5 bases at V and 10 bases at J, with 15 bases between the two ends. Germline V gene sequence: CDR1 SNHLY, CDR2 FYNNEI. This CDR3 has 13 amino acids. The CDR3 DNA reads TGTGCCAGCAGTCCCAACTCGGCCATGGAGCAGTTCTTC. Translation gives CASSPNSAMEQFF.

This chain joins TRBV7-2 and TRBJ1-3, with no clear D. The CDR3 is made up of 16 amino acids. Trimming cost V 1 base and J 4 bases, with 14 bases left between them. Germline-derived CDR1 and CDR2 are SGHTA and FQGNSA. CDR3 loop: CASSLESLRGGNTIYF. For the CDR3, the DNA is TGTGCCAGCAGCTTAGAGTCATTGCGGGGAGGAAACACCATATATTTT.

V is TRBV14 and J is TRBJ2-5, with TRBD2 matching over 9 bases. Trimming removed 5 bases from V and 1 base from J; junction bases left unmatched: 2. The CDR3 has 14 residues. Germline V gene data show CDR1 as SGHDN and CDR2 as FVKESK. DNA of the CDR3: TGTGCCAGCAGCGCGCGGGGGGGCCAAGAGACCCAGTACTTC. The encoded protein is CASSARGGQETQYF.

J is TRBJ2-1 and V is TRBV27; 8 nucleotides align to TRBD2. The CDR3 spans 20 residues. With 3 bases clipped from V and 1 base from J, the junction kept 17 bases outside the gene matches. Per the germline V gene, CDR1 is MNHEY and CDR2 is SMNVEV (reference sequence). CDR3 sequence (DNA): TGTGCCAGCAGTTTTCGTATTAAAGGAGCGGGGGACCTGTCCTACAATGAGCAGTTCTTC. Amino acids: CASSFRIKGAGDLSYNEQFF.

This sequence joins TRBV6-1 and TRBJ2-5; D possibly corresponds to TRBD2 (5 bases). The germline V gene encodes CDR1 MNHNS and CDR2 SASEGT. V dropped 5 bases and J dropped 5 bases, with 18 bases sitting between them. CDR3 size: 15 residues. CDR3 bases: TGTGCCAGCAGTCCCCGGAACCGGGATGGGGAGACCCAGTACTTC. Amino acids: CASSPRNRDGETQYF.

The CDR3 region is CASSPLDGSLDRSSNQPQHF. The CDR3 DNA reads TGTGCCAGTAGCCCTCTCGATGGGAGTCTCGACCGGTCTAGCAATCAGCCCCAGCATTTT. The chain recombines TRBV19 with TRBJ1-5; D gene uncertain. Germline V gene lookup returns CDR1 LNHDA and CDR2 SQIVND (reference sequence). The CDR3 loop spans 20 amino acids. V was shortened by 6 bases and J by 0 bases, with 27 bases between the two germline ends.

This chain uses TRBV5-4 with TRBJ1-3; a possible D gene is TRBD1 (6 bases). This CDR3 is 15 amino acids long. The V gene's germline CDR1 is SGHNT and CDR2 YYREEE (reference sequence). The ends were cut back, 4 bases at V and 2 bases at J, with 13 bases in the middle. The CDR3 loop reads CASSQQGDAGNTIYF. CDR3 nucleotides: TGTGCCAGCAGCCAACAGGGTGACGCTGGAAACACCATATATTTT. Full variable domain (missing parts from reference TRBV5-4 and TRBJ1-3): ETGVTQSPTHLIKTRGQQVTLRCSSQSGHNTVSWYQQALGQGPQFIFQYYREEENGRGNFPPRFSGLQFPNYSSELNVNALELDDSALYLCASSQQGDAGNTIYFGEGSWLTVV.

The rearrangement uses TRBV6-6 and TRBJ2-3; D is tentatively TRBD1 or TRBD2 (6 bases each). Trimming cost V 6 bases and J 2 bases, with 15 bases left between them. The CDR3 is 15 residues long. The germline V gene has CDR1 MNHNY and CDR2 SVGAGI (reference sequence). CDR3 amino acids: CASSTRGDLTDTQYF. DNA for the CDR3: TGTGCCAGCAGCACTAGGGGGGACCTCACAGATACGCAGTATTTT.

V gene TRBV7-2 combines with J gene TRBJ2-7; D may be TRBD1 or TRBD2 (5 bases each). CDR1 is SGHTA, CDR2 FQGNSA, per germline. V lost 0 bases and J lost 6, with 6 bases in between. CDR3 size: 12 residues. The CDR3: CASSLAGREQYF. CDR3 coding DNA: TGTGCCAGCAGCTTAGCGGGACGCGAGCAGTACTTC.

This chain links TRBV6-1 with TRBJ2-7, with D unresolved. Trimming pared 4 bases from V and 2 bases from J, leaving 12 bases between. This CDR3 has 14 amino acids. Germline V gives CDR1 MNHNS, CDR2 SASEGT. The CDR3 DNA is TGTGCCAGCAGTGGAGGTGGTAAAGCCTACGAGCAGTACTTC. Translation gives CASSGGGKAYEQYF.

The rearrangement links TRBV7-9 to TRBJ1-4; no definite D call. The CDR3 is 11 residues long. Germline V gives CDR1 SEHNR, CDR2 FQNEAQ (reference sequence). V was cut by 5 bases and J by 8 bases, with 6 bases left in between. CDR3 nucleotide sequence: TGTGCCAGCAGCCTCCTCGAAAAACTGTTTTTT. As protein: CASSLLEKLFF.

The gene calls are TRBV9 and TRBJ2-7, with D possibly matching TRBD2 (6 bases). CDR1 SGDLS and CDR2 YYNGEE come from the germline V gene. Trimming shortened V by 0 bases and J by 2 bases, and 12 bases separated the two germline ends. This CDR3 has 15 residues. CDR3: CASSVEGSGPYEQYF. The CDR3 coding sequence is TGTGCCAGCAGCGTAGAGGGGAGCGGGCCCTACGAGCAGTACTTC. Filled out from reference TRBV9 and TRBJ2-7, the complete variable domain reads DSGVTQTPKHLITATGQRVTLRCSPRSGDLSVYWYQQSLDQGLQFLIQYYNGEERAKGNILERFSAQQFPDLHSELNLSSLELGDSALYFCASSVEGSGPYEQYFGPGTRLTVT.

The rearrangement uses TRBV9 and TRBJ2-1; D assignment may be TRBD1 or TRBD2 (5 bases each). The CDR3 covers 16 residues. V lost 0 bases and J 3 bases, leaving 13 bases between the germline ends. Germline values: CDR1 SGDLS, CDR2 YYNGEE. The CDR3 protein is CASSVGGSSLYNEQFF. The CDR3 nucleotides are TGTGCCAGCAGCGTAGGGGGGTCCTCACTCTACAATGAGCAGTTCTTC.

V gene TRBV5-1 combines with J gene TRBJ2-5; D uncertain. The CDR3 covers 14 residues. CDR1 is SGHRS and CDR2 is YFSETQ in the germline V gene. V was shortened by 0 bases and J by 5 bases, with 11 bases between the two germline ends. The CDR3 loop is CASSLALVDETQYF. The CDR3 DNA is TGCGCCAGCAGCTTGGCTCTAGTAGACGAGACCCAGTACTTC. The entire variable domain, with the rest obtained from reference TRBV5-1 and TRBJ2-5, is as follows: KAGVTQTPRYLIKTRGQQVTLSCSPISGHRSVSWYQQTPGQGLQFLFEYFSETQRNKGNFPGRFSGRQFSNSRSEMNVSTLELGDSALYLCASSLALVDETQYFGPGTRLLVL.

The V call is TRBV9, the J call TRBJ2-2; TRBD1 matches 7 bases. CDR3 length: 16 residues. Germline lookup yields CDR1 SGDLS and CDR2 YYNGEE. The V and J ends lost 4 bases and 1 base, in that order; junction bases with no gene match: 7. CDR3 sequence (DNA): TGTGCCAGCAGCTTACGGGACAGACAGAACACCGGGGAGCTGTTTTTT. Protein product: CASSLRDRQNTGELFF.